This T cell receptor (beta chain) was identified during a study of shared clonotypes between healthy human individuals. About this clone itself: What it binds is unknown.

Per germline, CDR1 MNHEY and CDR2 SMNVEV (reference sequence). V lost 0 bases, J lost 0 bases, and 14 bases lay in between. The CDR3 extends over 17 amino acids. Only in-frame clones appear in the TCRdb table, and some are missing; sequencing was by immunoSEQ multiplex PCR. The table lists nearly 750,000 clones, around 70% of them singletons. General observations from the study: Since donors were few, the genetic and exposure-history diversity represented was limited. Compared with memory subsets, naive subsets generally had larger estimated richness.

The sequenced material came from memory CD4+ T cells sorted from blood. As for subset: CD45RA-negative fraction. The clonotype originates from a woman aged 30 to 39 in good health. V is TRBV27 and J is TRBJ1-1; D is unclear. CDR3 in amino acids: CASSLSARWTLNTEAFF. CDR3 coding DNA: TGTGCCAGCAGTTTATCGGCCCGATGGACGCTGAACACTGAAGCTTTCTTT.